Detailed here is one T cell receptor beta chain. Its antigen is still unknown. These data are taken from a study of T cell responses to AZD1222 COVID-19 vaccine. Study-wide findings and caveats: Baseline antibody screening turned up just six seropositive AZD1222 recipients. Dominant at 160-218 and 743-854, vaccine-associated CD4 TCRs also spanned spike. It should be noted that donors were predominantly white British and more often female, and clonal diversity was possibly underestimated. Samples come after the peak T cell response, not at day 14.

The assay was immunoSEQ multiplex PCR, and TCRdb's table has in-frame clones only and misses some. The sample records some 170,000 clones, just under 90% being singletons. The CDR3 length is 14 residues. Trimming stripped 5 bases from V and 3 bases from J, with 14 bases between. The germline gives CDR1 SGHTA, CDR2 FQGNSA. The chain employs TRBV7-2 and TRBJ2-7; D may be TRBD2 (6 bases). This sequence was found in an adult who received the MenACWY meningococcal vaccine as a control. The sample was peripheral blood, taken 28 days after the second dose of the MenACWY control vaccine. CDR3 in amino acids: CASSVWASDYEQYF. DNA for the CDR3: TGTGCCAGCAGCGTCTGGGCTAGCGACTACGAGCAGTACTTC.